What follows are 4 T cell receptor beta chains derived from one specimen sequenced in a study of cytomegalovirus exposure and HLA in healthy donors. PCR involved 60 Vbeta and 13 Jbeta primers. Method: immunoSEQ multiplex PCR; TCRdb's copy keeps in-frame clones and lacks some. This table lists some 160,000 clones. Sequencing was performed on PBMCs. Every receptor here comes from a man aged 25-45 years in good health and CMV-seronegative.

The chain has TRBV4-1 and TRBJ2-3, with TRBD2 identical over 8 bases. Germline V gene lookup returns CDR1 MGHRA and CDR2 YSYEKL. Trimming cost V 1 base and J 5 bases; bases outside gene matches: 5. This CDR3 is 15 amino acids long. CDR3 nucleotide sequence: TGCGCCAGCAGCCAAGCGGGAGGGCAGGTAGATACGCAGTATTTT. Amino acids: CASSQAGGQVDTQYF.

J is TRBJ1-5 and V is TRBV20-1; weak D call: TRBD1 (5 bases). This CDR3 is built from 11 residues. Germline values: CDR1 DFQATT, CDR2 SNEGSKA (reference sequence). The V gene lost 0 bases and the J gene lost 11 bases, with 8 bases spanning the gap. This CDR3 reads CSARDARAQHF. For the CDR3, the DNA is TGCAGTGCTAGAGATGCCAGGGCCCAGCATTTT.

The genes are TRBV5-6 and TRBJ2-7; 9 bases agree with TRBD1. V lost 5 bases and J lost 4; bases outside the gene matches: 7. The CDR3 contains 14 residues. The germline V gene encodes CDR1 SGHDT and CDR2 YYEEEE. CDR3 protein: CASRMGTGLYEQYF. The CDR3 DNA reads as TGTGCCAGCAGAATGGGGACAGGGCTATACGAGCAGTACTTC.

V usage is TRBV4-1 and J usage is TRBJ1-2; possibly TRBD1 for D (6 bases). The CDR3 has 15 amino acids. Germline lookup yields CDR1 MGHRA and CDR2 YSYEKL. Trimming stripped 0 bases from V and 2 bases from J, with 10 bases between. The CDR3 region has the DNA TGCGCCAGCAGCCAAGACTGGACAGCCAACTATGGCTACACCTTC. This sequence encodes CASSQDWTANYGYTF.